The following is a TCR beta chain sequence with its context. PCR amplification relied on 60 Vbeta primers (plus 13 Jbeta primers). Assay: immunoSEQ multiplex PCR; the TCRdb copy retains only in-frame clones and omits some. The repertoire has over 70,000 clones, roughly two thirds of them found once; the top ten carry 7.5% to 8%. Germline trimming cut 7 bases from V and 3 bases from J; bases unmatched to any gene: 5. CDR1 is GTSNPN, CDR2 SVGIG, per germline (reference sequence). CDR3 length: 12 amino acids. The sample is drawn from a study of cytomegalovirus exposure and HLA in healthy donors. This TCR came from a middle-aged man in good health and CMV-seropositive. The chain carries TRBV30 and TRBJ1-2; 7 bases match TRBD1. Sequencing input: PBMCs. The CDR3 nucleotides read TGTGCCTCTGCGACAGGGTACTATGGCTACACCTTC. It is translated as CASATGYYGYTF.